The 20 T cell receptor beta chains presented below share a single source sample, sequenced in a study of B cell selection in AIRE deficiency (dated by TCRdb to the late 2010s). Conventional CD4 T cells were sorted as CD4+CD127+ cells. Library construction relied on the immunoSEQ multiplex PCR assay. TCRdb's version of the immuneACCESS table is confined to in-frame rearrangements and falls short of the full clone set. An unresolved V gene accounts for under half of the shortfall where checked; the remainder is of unknown origin. Recorded for this sample are some 25,000 clones; just under 97% of them occurred a single time. The ten biggest clones cover around 0.19% of the sample. The sample taken for sequencing was conventional CD4+ T cells sorted from PBMCs. The receptors here all came from a human donor with AIRE deficiency.

This sequence joins TRBV4-1 and TRBJ2-5; D may match TRBD1 or TRBD2 (5 bases each). CDR3 size: 16 residues. CDR1 MGHRA and CDR2 YSYEKL come from the germline V gene. The ends were cut back, 4 bases at V and 7 bases at J, with 22 bases in the middle. Here the CDR3 DNA reads TGCGCCAGCAGCCCGAGCCCCGGGGAAGTTGGGGGGACCCAGTACTTC. This gives the protein CASSPSPGEVGGTQYF.

Remarks on this clone: A junction end diverges from the germline sequence, so it may reflect a read error. The chain joins TRBV11-2 to TRBJ1-2, with 12 positions matching TRBD1. Germline values: CDR1 SGHAT, CDR2 FQNNGV. The CDR3 sequence is 16 residues long. The CDR3 sequence: CASRSGTGGPNYDYTF. As DNA, the CDR3 is TGTGCCAGCAGGTCCGGGACAGGGGGCCCTAACTATGACTACACCTTC.

This clone was recorded once. The CDR3 bases are TGTGCCAGCAGCCTTTTGGGGTCTGGCTACACCTTC. It encodes CASSLLGSGYTF. The chain carries TRBV6-5 and TRBJ1-2; no clear D gene. This CDR3 contains 12 residues. Trimming shortened V by 6 bases and J by 7 bases, and 12 bases separated the two germline ends. Germline-derived CDR1 and CDR2 are MNHEY and SVGAGI.

This chain connects TRBV14 to TRBJ2-1, with D unclear. CDR3 length: 17 amino acids. V dropped 5 bases and J dropped 6 bases, with 23 bases sitting between them. Germline V CDR1 and CDR2: SGHDN, FVKESK. The CDR3 region is CASSAVGLPGQINEQFF. In DNA form, the CDR3 reads TGTGCCAGCAGCGCTGTTGGTCTGCCGGGCCAGATCAATGAGCAGTTCTTC.

V gene TRBV9 combines with J gene TRBJ1-2, with no clear D. Germline lookup yields CDR1 SGDLS and CDR2 YYNGEE. Trimming took 0 bases from V and 5 from J, leaving 11 bases between them. The CDR3 sequence is 14 residues long. In nucleotides, the CDR3 is TGTGCCAGCAGCGTAGATGCCAGAACATATGGCTACACCTTC. It yields the protein CASSVDARTYGYTF.

Turning to this clone: Mismatch with germline at one junction end may stem from a read error. This same CDR3 is encoded by further DNA sequences in the sample. The genes are TRBV5-4 and TRBJ2-3; D unresolved. The germline CDR1 and CDR2 sequences are SGHNT and YYREEE (reference sequence). CDR3 length: 15 residues. CDR3 sequence: CASSLSGRSTDTQYF. The CDR3 DNA sequence: TGTGCCAGTAGCTTGTCCGGAAGAAGCACAGATACGCAGTATTTT.

The chain links TRBV5-1 to TRBJ1-2; D remains unclear. Germline V gives CDR1 SGHRS, CDR2 YFSETQ. CDR3 size: 14 residues. V dropped 1 base and J dropped 5 bases, with 12 bases sitting between them. CDR3 amino acids: CASSLIGPEYGYTF. The CDR3 coding sequence is TGCGCCAGCAGCTTGATAGGGCCCGAGTATGGCTACACCTTC.

The genes are TRBV19 and TRBJ1-3; D unresolved. Germline assignment: CDR1 LNHDA and CDR2 SQIVND (reference sequence). V lost 3 bases to trimming and J lost 0 bases, with 6 bases between them. The CDR3 contains 14 residues. CDR3 nucleotide sequence: TGTGCCAGTAGTATCTTGTTCTCTGGAAACACCATATATTTT. Its translation: CASSILFSGNTIYF. The complete variable domain, with remaining parts taken from reference TRBV19 and TRBJ1-3, reads DGGITQSPKYLFRKEGQNVTLSCEQNLNHDAMYWYRQDPGQGLRLIYYSQIVNDFQKGDIAEGYSVSREKKESFPLTVTSAQKNPTAFYLCASSILFSGNTIYFGEGSWLTVV.

This sequence joins TRBV2 and TRBJ2-7, with 8 positions matching TRBD2. Trimming cost V 10 bases and J 2 bases; bases outside gene matches: 10. Germline assignment: CDR1 SNHLY and CDR2 FYNNEI. The CDR3 has 14 residues. The CDR3 nucleotides are TGTGCCACGATGGGAGCGGGAGTGACCTACGAGCAGTACTTC. Amino acid sequence: CATMGAGVTYEQYF.

The CDR3, as DNA: TGTGCCAGCAGTTTTAGAGGGGAGACCCAGTACTTC. It specifies CASSFRGETQYF. V and J are TRBV27 and TRBJ2-5; perhaps TRBD2 as D (5 bases). Germline V gene data show CDR1 as MNHEY and CDR2 as SMNVEV (reference sequence). This CDR3 spans 12 amino acids. Trimming removed 3 bases at V and 5 bases at J, with 7 bases between.

The J gene is TRBJ2-2, the V gene TRBV6-1; D is unresolved. Trimming removed 11 bases from V and 7 bases from J, with 14 bases in between. Germline lookup yields CDR1 MNHNS and CDR2 SASEGT. The CDR3 sequence is 12 residues long. The CDR3 nucleotides read TGTGCCTCATCGGGCCTAGTCGGGGAGCTGTTTTTT. Translating it yields CASSGLVGELFF.

The chain carries TRBV10-3 and TRBJ2-6, with unresolved D. This CDR3 comprises 15 residues. Trimming cost V 4 bases and J 0 bases, with 7 bases left between them. Germline V gene data show CDR1 as ENHRY and CDR2 as SYGVKD. CDR3 protein: CAISVGSSGANVLTF. The CDR3 DNA follows: TGTGCCATCAGTGTCGGCAGCTCTGGGGCCAACGTCCTGACTTTC.

The rearrangement uses TRBV25-1 and TRBJ2-5; possible D gene TRBD1, 6 bases. Germline values: CDR1 MGHDK, CDR2 SYGVNS. The CDR3 runs to 15 residues. The ends were cut back, 2 bases at V and 1 base at J, with 11 bases in the middle. This chain's CDR3 is CASSEEWGPQETQYF. The CDR3 bases are TGTGCCAGCAGTGAAGAGTGGGGGCCCCAAGAGACCCAGTACTTC.

Note on this clone: This CDR3 is also generated by other DNA sequences in the sample. The rearrangement joins TRBV7-2 to TRBJ2-2; possible D gene TRBD1, 7 bases. Looked up from germline, CDR1 is SGHTA and CDR2 is FQGNSA. V was shortened by 3 bases and J by 7 bases, with 15 bases between the two germline ends. This CDR3 is 15 amino acids long. CDR3 sequence reads: CASSFPGGRGGELFF. In DNA, the CDR3 is TGTGCCAGCAGCTTTCCAGGGGGGCGGGGCGGGGAGCTGTTTTTT.

The CDR3 bases are TGTGCCAGCAGCGTAGACGGGCTAACGAGGGTCAATGAGCAGTTCTTC. Protein product: CASSVDGLTRVNEQFF. The V and J genes are TRBV9 and TRBJ2-1; D might be TRBD2 (5 bases). The CDR3 consists of 16 residues. CDR1 SGDLS and CDR2 YYNGEE come from the germline V gene. V gave up 0 bases and J gave up 6 bases, with 16 bases separating them.

The rearrangement uses TRBV6-5 and TRBJ1-1; D remains ambiguous. Germline CDR1 and CDR2: MNHEY and SVGAGI. There are 13 residues in the CDR3. V lost 2 bases to trimming and J lost 4 bases, with 8 bases between them. As DNA, the CDR3 is TGTGCCAGCAGTTACGGGCGGACCACTGAAGCTTTCTTT. It specifies CASSYGRTTEAFF.

The chain links TRBV5-1 to TRBJ1-5; TRBD1 is a possible D gene (5 bases). Germline V lookup: CDR1 SGHRS, CDR2 YFSETQ. The V gene lost 0 bases and the J gene lost 0 bases, with 13 bases spanning the gap. This CDR3 has 17 residues. CDR3 amino acids: CASSLGSGPYSNQPQHF. CDR3 coding DNA: TGCGCCAGCAGCTTGGGATCGGGACCATATAGCAATCAGCCCCAGCATTTT.

V and J are TRBV5-1 and TRBJ2-3; D gene ambiguous. Trimming removed 0 bases from V and 1 base from J, with 9 bases in between. The CDR3 length is 15 residues. Germline V gives CDR1 SGHRS, CDR2 YFSETQ. As DNA, the CDR3 is TGCGCCAGCAGCTTGGTCCAGAGACGCACAGATACGCAGTATTTT. Its protein is CASSLVQRRTDTQYF. The full variable domain, rest sourced from reference TRBV5-1 and TRBJ2-3, is KAGVTQTPRYLIKTRGQQVTLSCSPISGHRSVSWYQQTPGQGLQFLFEYFSETQRNKGNFPGRFSGRQFSNSRSEMNVSTLELGDSALYLCASSLVQRRTDTQYFGPGTRLTVL.

This chain connects TRBV7-2 to TRBJ2-3; 13 bases fit TRBD2. With 1 base clipped from V and 6 bases from J, the junction kept 1 base outside the gene matches. CDR3 length equals 15 residues. Germline V gene data show CDR1 as SGHTA and CDR2 as FQGNSA. CDR3: CASSLETSGRDTQYF. CDR3 coding DNA: TGTGCCAGCAGCTTAGAGACTAGCGGGAGGGATACGCAGTATTTT.

V is TRBV11-2 and J is TRBJ2-7; D may be TRBD1 (5 bases). This CDR3 has 13 amino acids. Trimming left V 1 base short and J 5 bases short, with 9 bases between. Germline V gives CDR1 SGHAT, CDR2 FQNNGV. CDR3 amino acids: CASSLARADEQYF. The CDR3 nucleotides read TGTGCCAGCAGCTTAGCCAGGGCGGACGAGCAGTACTTC.